The 11 T cell receptor beta chains below were found in one sample sequenced in a study of radiotherapy plus CTLA-4 blockade in lung cancer. The assay was immunoSEQ multiplex PCR, and TCRdb's table has in-frame clones only and misses some. This sample has around 80,000 clones, with about four fifths found just once. Sample: peripheral blood, taken from a patient treated with radiotherapy plus ipilimumab. The source is a human donor with non-small cell lung cancer who had stable disease on radiotherapy plus ipilimumab.

This clone was counted only a few times. V usage is TRBV19 and J usage is TRBJ2-7; 9 positions agree with TRBD1. The CDR3 is 16 amino acids. Looked up from germline, CDR1 is LNHDA and CDR2 is SQIVND (reference sequence). Germline trimming cut 3 bases from V and 5 bases from J; bases unmatched to any gene: 11. CDR3 nucleotide sequence: TGTGCCAGTAGTATCCAGTCCGGGACAGGGTTCAACGAGCAGTACTTC. It encodes CASSIQSGTGFNEQYF.

This clone was detected a few times. V gene TRBV14 combines with J gene TRBJ2-7, with D uncertain. Looked up from germline, CDR1 is SGHDN and CDR2 is FVKESK. This CDR3 is 14 amino acids long. V dropped 1 base and J dropped 5 bases, with 12 bases sitting between them. CDR3 protein: CASSQGSVLDEQYF. CDR3 DNA: TGTGCCAGCAGCCAAGGGTCGGTCTTGGACGAGCAGTACTTC.

This clone has a handful of counts. This sequence joins TRBV6-4 and TRBJ2-3, with TRBD2 matching 7 bases. The junction had 5 bases not matched to a gene; V was cut back by 4 bases and J by 4 bases. Germline CDR1 and CDR2: MRHNA and SNTAGT. This CDR3 region has 14 residues. The chain's CDR3 is CASSGSGLPDTQYF. CDR3 DNA sequence: TGTGCCAGCAGTGGCTCGGGACTACCAGATACGCAGTATTTT.

The genes are TRBV2 and TRBJ1-5; D unclear. V lost 0 bases, J lost 5 bases, and 14 bases lay in between. The germline V gene has CDR1 SNHLY and CDR2 FYNNEI. CDR3 length: 16 amino acids. The CDR3 sequence: CASSEALSGPHQPQHF. CDR3 DNA sequence: TGTGCCAGCAGTGAAGCGCTATCAGGCCCCCATCAGCCCCAGCATTTT.

As to this clone: The junction does not match germline at one end; this may be a read error. The rearrangement uses TRBV7-2 and TRBJ1-3; D gene uncertain. Per the germline V gene, CDR1 is SGHTA and CDR2 is FQGNSA. The CDR3 length is 12 residues. The CDR3 region is CASSFPGNTIYF. In DNA form, the CDR3 reads TGTGCCAGCAGCTTCCCTGGCAACACCATATATTTT. Full variable domain (remainder filled in from reference TRBV7-2 and TRBJ1-3): GAGVSQSPSNKVTEKGKDVELRCDPISGHTALYWYRQSLGQGLEFLIYFQGNSAPDKSGLPSDRFSAERTGGSVSTLTIQRTQQEDSAVYLCASSFPGNTIYFGEGSWLTVV.

Only a few counts were recorded for this clone. J is TRBJ2-1 and V is TRBV19; 7 bases fit TRBD2. Germline V gives CDR1 LNHDA, CDR2 SQIVND (reference sequence). The CDR3 contains 14 residues. V trimming: 9 bases; J trimming: 5 bases; junction bases outside the gene matches: 10. As DNA, the CDR3 is TGTGCCAGCTCCGGACTAGGAAACAACAATGAGCAGTTCTTC. Its translation is CASSGLGNNNEQFF.

V is TRBV18 and J is TRBJ1-5; D possibly corresponds to TRBD1 (6 bases). The CDR3 has 17 amino acids. The germline V and J ends were trimmed by 1 base and 4 bases, with 17 bases remaining between them. Germline V gene sequence: CDR1 KGHSH, CDR2 LQKENI. The CDR3 region has the DNA TGTGCCAGCTCACCACTACAGGGTGGGCTCGGGAATCAGCCCCAGCATTTT. Protein: CASSPLQGGLGNQPQHF.

V usage is TRBV6-1 and J usage is TRBJ2-7; 7 nucleotides match TRBD2. The CDR3 consists of 14 residues. Germline loops: CDR1 MNHNS, CDR2 SASEGT. V was clipped by 4 bases and J by 2 bases; unmatched bases: 5. In nucleotides, the CDR3 is TGTGCCAGCAGTGCCAGGGAGGGCCCCTACGAGCAGTACTTC. Its translation: CASSAREGPYEQYF.

This clone was observed a few times. The V call is TRBV2, the J call TRBJ1-3; the match to TRBD1 covers 7 bases. The CDR3 spans 15 residues. Germline CDR1 is SNHLY and CDR2 is FYNNEI. V trimming: 5 bases; J trimming: 2 bases; junction bases outside the gene matches: 6. CDR3 DNA: TGTGCCAGCAGTCGGAGGGGGCTCCCTGGAAACACCATATATTTT. Its translation: CASSRRGLPGNTIYF.

With regard to this clone: Germline is not matched at one junction end, which may reflect a read error. The chain carries TRBV5-4 and TRBJ2-1, with TRBD2 matching 9 bases. The CDR3 runs 13 residues. Germline CDR1 is SGHNT and CDR2 is YYREEE (reference sequence). DNA of the CDR3: TGTGCCAGCAGCTTAGGTATTAGCGGGAGTATAATCTTC. It codes for CASSLGISGSIIF.

This rearrangement joins TRBV13 to TRBJ2-7; D ambiguous. The V and J ends lost 4 bases and 5 bases respectively, with 24 bases between them. Germline loops: CDR1 PRHDT, CDR2 FYEKMQ (reference sequence). The CDR3 covers 17 residues. DNA of the CDR3: TGTGCCAGCAGCTCAGCCCCCTCAGGAGAAGTGGAAGACGAGCAGTACTTC. Translated: CASSSAPSGEVEDEQYF.